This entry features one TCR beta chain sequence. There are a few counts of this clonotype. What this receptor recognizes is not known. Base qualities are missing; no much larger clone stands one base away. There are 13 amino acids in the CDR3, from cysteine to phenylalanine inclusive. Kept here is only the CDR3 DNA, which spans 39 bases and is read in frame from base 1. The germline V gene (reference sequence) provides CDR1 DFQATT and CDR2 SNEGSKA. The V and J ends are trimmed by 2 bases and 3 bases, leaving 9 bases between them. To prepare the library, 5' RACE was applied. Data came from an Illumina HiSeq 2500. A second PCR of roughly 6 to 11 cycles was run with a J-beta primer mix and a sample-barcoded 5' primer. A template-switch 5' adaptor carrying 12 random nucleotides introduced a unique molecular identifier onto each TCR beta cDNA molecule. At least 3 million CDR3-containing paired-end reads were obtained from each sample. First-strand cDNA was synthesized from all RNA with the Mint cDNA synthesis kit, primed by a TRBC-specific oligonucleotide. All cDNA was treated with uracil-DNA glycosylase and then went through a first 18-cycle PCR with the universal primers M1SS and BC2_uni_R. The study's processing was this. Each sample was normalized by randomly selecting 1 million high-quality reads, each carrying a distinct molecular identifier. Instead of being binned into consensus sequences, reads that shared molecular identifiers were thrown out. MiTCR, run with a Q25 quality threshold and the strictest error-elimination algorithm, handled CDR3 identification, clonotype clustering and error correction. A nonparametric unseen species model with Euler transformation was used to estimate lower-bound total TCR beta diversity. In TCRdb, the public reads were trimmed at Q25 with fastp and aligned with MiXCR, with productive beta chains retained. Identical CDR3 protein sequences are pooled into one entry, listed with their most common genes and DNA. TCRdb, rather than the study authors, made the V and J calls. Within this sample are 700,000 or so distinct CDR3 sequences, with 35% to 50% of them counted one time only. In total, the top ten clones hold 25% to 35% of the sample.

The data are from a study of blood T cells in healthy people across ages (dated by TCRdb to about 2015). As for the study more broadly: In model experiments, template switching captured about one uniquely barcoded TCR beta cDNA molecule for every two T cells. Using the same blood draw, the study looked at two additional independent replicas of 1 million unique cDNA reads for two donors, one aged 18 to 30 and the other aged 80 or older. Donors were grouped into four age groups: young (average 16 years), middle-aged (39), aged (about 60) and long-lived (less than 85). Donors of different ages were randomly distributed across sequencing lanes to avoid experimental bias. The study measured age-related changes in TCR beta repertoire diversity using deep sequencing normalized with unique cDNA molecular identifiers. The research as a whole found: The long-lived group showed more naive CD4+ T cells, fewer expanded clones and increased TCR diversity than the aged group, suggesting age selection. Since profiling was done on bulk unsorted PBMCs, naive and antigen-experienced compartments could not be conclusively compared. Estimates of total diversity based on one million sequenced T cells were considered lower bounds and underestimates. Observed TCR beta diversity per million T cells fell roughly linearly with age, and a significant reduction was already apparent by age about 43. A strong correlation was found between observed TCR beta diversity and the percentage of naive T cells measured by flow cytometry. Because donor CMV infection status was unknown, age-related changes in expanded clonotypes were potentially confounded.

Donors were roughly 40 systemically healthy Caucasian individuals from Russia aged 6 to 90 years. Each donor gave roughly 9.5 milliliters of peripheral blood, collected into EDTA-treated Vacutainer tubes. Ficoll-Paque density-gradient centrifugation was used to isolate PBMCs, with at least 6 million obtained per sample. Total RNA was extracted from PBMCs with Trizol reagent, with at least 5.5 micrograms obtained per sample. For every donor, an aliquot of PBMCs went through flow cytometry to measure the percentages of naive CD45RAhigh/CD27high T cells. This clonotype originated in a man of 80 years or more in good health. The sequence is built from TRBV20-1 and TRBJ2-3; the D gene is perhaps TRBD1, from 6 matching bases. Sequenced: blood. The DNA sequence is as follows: TGCAGTGCTAGATCACAGGGAACAGATACGCAGTATTTT. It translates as CSARSQGTDTQYF.